These 9 T cell receptor beta chains came from one sample sequenced in a study of Graves' ophthalmopathy and Graves' hyperthyroidism. Transcripts of RNA were the source for amplifying TCR beta CDR3 regions. The first round was an RT-PCR with HTBI primers, and the second round was a multiplex PCR. In TCRdb, the multiplex PCR reads were re-called with MiXCR into one record per CDR3 protein. The repertoire has approximately 160,000 distinct CDR3 sequences, less than 45% of them found once; the top ten carry roughly 6%. Sequencing was carried out using peripheral blood. The receptors were sampled from a woman between 40 and 55 years old with Graves' ophthalmopathy.

This clonotype appeared many times. This chain connects TRBV18 to TRBJ1-1, with 8 bases that match TRBD1. Germline lookup yields CDR1 KGHSH and CDR2 LQKENI. The CDR3 consists of 13 residues. V shed 4 bases, J shed 4 bases, and the junction held 2 bases outside the gene matches. The DNA for the CDR3 is TGTGCCAGCTCACGACAGGGGACCACTGAAGCTTTCTTT. Protein: CASSRQGTTEAFF.

The V call is TRBV11-2, the J call TRBJ1-1; D not certain. CDR3 length: 16 amino acids. Germline V lookup: CDR1 SGHAT, CDR2 FQNNGV. V was pared by 4 bases and J by 3 bases, with 18 bases between. The CDR3 region is CASSSFPGGLHTEAFF. DNA for the CDR3: TGTGCCAGCAGCTCTTTTCCGGGAGGTTTGCACACTGAAGCTTTCTTT. The entire variable domain, with the rest obtained from reference TRBV11-2 and TRBJ1-1, is as follows: EAGVAQSPRYKIIEKRQSVAFWCNPISGHATLYWYQQILGQGPKLLIQFQNNGVVDDSQLPKDRFSAERLKGVDSTLKIQPAKLEDSAVYLCASSSFPGGLHTEAFFGQGTRLTVV.

This clonotype occurred many times. This chain links TRBV20-1 with TRBJ2-5; 12 nucleotides agree with TRBD2. CDR3 length: 14 residues. Looked up from germline, CDR1 is DFQATT and CDR2 is SNEGSKA (reference sequence). J lost 6 bases, V lost 6 bases, and 8 bases had no gene match. The CDR3 nucleotides read TGCAGTGCCCCTAGCGGGAGGGCCGGAAAGACCCAGTACTTC. Amino acid sequence: CSAPSGRAGKTQYF.

This clonotype has a count of ten or more. V gene TRBV20-1 combines with J gene TRBJ2-7, with 8 positions matching TRBD1. Germline loops: CDR1 DFQATT, CDR2 SNEGSKA (reference sequence). This CDR3 has 12 residues. V lost 7 bases to trimming and J lost 6 bases; unmatched junction nucleotides: 8. The CDR3 sequence is CSVGQGYSEQYF. The CDR3 bases are TGCAGTGTCGGACAGGGTTATAGCGAGCAGTACTTC.

The J gene is TRBJ2-7, the V gene TRBV6-1; 10 positions match TRBD1. Germline loops: CDR1 MNHNS, CDR2 SASEGT. V shed 2 bases and J 2 bases; nucleotides not matched to a gene: 3. This CDR3 is 15 amino acids long. The CDR3 protein is CASSEWGTGAYEQYF. CDR3 sequence (DNA): TGTGCCAGCAGTGAATGGGGGACAGGGGCCTACGAGCAGTACTTC.

In its sample, this clonotype was seen many times. This chain links TRBV28 with TRBJ2-5; TRBD1 aligns across 12 bases. V lost 4 bases, J lost 5 bases, and 5 bases stayed unmatched. The CDR3 has 15 amino acids. The germline gives CDR1 MDHEN, CDR2 SYDVKM. The CDR3 here is CASSSGTGGLETQYF. The CDR3 DNA follows: TGTGCCAGCAGTTCCGGGACAGGGGGCTTGGAGACCCAGTACTTC.

This clonotype turned up a few times. The V call is TRBV7-6, the J call TRBJ2-7; 7 nucleotides match TRBD1. CDR3 length equals 14 residues. J was trimmed by 3 bases and V by 4 bases; bases with no gene match: 6. Per germline, CDR1 SGHVS and CDR2 FNYEAQ. As DNA, the CDR3 is TGTGCCAGCAGCTCGACAGGGTGGATCTACGAGCAGTACTTC. This translates into CASSSTGWIYEQYF.

The table lists this clonotype with many counts. The CDR3 sequence is CASSQRPGAYEQYF. As DNA, the CDR3 is TGTGCCAGCAGCCAAAGACCTGGGGCTTACGAGCAGTACTTC. This chain joins TRBV14 and TRBJ2-7; D is possibly TRBD1 (5 bases). The V gene lost 2 bases and the J gene lost 4 bases, with 12 bases spanning the gap. The length of the CDR3 is 14 residues. CDR1 and CDR2 (germline): SGHDN, FVKESK.

V gene TRBV28 combines with J gene TRBJ1-5, with 9 nucleotides matching TRBD1. V trimming: 6 bases; J trimming: 5 bases; junction bases outside the gene matches: 14. Germline V gene lookup returns CDR1 MDHEN and CDR2 SYDVKM. This CDR3 region has 17 residues. DNA of the CDR3: TGTGCCAGCAGGTTGGACAGGGGCTCCTTAATAGATCAGCCCCAGCATTTT. Translating it yields CASRLDRGSLIDQPQHF.